This T cell receptor (beta chain) was sequenced in a study of technical replicates of blood from a few donors. With V trimmed by 3 bases and J by 3 bases, 10 bases remained unmatched. This CDR3 has 17 residues. CDR1 and CDR2 from the germline V gene are MNHNS and SASEGT. The protocol was immunoSEQ multiplex PCR, while the TCRdb copy is restricted to in-frame clones and leaves out a portion. The sample consists of about 83,000 clones, about 96% of them appearing once. Sample: T cells isolated from PBMCs. The V gene is TRBV6-1, the J gene TRBJ2-7; 11 positions agree with TRBD2. The sequence was obtained from a human donor in good health. CDR3 sequence reads: CASSDHLSGRARYEQYF. The DNA for the CDR3 is TGTGCCAGCAGTGACCATCTTAGCGGGAGGGCCCGCTACGAGCAGTACTTC.